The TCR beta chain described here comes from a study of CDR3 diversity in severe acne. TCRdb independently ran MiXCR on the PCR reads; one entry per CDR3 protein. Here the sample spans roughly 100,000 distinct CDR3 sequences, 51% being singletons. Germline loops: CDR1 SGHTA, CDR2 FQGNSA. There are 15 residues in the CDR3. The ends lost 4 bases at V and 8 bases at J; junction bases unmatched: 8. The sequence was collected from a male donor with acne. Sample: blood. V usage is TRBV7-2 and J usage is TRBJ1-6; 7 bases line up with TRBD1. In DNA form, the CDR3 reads TGTGCCAGCAGCTCTCAGACAGGGTGGGATTCACCCCTCCACTTT. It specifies CASSSQTGWDSPLHF.